The sequence of this T cell receptor beta chain was determined in a study of blood T cell repertoires in COVID-19. Whole-study context: Samples taken during acute and convalescent COVID-19 were collected in the United States, Italy and Spain. Nucleic acid was either cDNA or gDNA, and it came from T cells, B-cell-depleted T cells, or PBMCs.

Germline V gene data show CDR1 as SQVTM and CDR2 as ANQGSEA. The CDR3 covers 15 residues. Trimming left V 2 bases short and J 1 base short, with 14 bases between. Per the authors' pipeline: Reference gene primer amplification gave estimated nucleated cell counts. Measured with immunoSEQ multiplex PCR; TCRdb has only the in-frame clones, and not every one. V, J and clone size were drawn from that table, and D and trimming were deduced from the DNA. The data contain tens of thousands of clones, around 88% of them singletons. This clone occurred a few times. The sequencing sample was made of peripheral blood. The clonotype was recovered from a woman aged 80 or over with acute or convalescent COVID-19. The rearrangement uses TRBV29-1 and TRBJ1-1, with D perhaps matching TRBD1 (5 bases). The CDR3: CSVEPSGVRNTEAFF. CDR3 nucleotides: TGCAGCGTTGAACCATCGGGGGTTCGGAACACTGAAGCTTTCTTT.